This T cell receptor beta chain is from a study of control samples from healthy donors and cancer patients. Repertoires were generated with immunoSEQ multiplex PCR, while TCRdb's copy carries only in-frame clones and drops some. The sample consists of under 150,000 clones, about 87% of them appearing once. The source material was blood. The clonotype originates from a man aged 40-49 years in good health.

CDR3 bases: TGTGCCAGCATCGCGAACGTGGGACAGGGGGGCACTGAAGCTTTCTTT. Protein sequence: CASIANVGQGGTEAFF. The chain carries TRBV21-1 and TRBJ1-1; the table's D call, TRBD1, has no DNA check behind it. TRBV21-1 is a pseudogene locus. CDR3 length: 16 amino acids.